This T cell receptor beta chain was captured in a study of OX40 agonist ivuxolimab in advanced cancers. The CDR3 sequence is 14 residues long. CDR1 and CDR2 from the germline V gene are MNHNY and SVGAGI (reference sequence). Trimming cost V 6 bases and J 5 bases, with 16 bases left between them. The method was immunoSEQ multiplex PCR; TCRdb's version includes in-frame clones alone and lacks a portion of them. This table holds some 22,000 clones, approximately 80% found once. The source material was CD4+ or CD8+ T cells sorted from blood, sampled in a trial of the OX40 agonist ivuxolimab. This clonotype was obtained from an adult with an advanced solid tumor such as melanoma, head and neck, liver or kidney cancer. V gene TRBV6-6 combines with J gene TRBJ2-5; D may be TRBD2 (5 bases). In DNA form, the CDR3 reads TGTGCCAGCAGGACGTGGGAGAAGTCGGAGACCCAGTACTTC. The encoded protein is CASRTWEKSETQYF.